These 28 T cell receptor beta chains were sequenced from one sample in a study of beta chain features in type 1 diabetes. Study-level findings and limits: When Type 1 diabetes patients were examined, their TCRB CDR3s proved moderately but significantly shorter in all four CD4+ subsets.

The whole isolated RNA underwent reverse transcription, so sequencing captured expressed TCRB transcripts. Measured with immunoSEQ multiplex PCR; TCRdb has only the in-frame clones, and not every one. The sample lists 200,000 to 250,000 clones, approximately 13% occurring once. No cognate antigen is known for these TCRs. Sample: naive CD4+ T cells from blood. The receptors shown here come from a man aged 25-45 years with type 1 diabetes.

The rearrangement joins TRBV7-9 to TRBJ2-2, with TRBD1 identical over 9 bases. The germline V gene has CDR1 SEHNR and CDR2 FQNEAQ (reference sequence). V lost 4 bases to trimming and J lost 9 bases; unmatched junction nucleotides: 21. This CDR3 is 19 amino acids long. In nucleotides, the CDR3 is TGTGCCAGCAGCTCTATAGCCACTTCGGGACAGGGATCTCCCAGGGAGCTGTTTTTT. Protein: CASSSIATSGQGSPRELFF.

This clone came up a few times. The chain carries TRBV5-1 and TRBJ2-7, with TRBD2 identical over 10 bases. CDR3 length: 15 residues. Germline lookup yields CDR1 SGHRS and CDR2 YFSETQ. V lost 6 bases to trimming and J lost 3 bases; unmatched junction nucleotides: 9. The CDR3 loop is CASTFSGRTVYEQYF. For the CDR3, the DNA is TGCGCCAGCACCTTTAGCGGGAGGACAGTCTACGAGCAGTACTTC.

A note on this clone: Other DNA sequences of this sample code for an identical CDR3. CDR3: CASSPGTGGNQPQHF. CDR3 coding DNA: TGTGCCAGCAGCCCGGGGACAGGGGGCAATCAGCCCCAGCATTTT. V usage is TRBV7-9 and J usage is TRBJ1-5; 10 bases align to TRBD1. V trimming: 5 bases; J trimming: 2 bases; junction bases outside the gene matches: 3. Germline V gene sequence: CDR1 SEHNR, CDR2 FQNEAQ (reference sequence). The CDR3 consists of 15 residues. Complete variable domain (other parts from reference TRBV7-9 and TRBJ1-5): DTGVSQNPRHKITKRGQNVTFRCDPISEHNRLYWYRQTLGQGPEFLTYFQNEAQLEKSRLLSDRFSAERPKGSFSTLEIQRTEQGDSAMYLCASSPGTGGNQPQHFGDGTRLSIL.

This clone was detected only a few times. The rearrangement links TRBV25-1 to TRBJ1-2, with a tentative D call TRBD1 (5 bases). V was cut by 2 bases and J by 7 bases, with 20 bases left in between. This CDR3 is 16 amino acids long. The germline CDR1 and CDR2 sequences are MGHDK and SYGVNS. The CDR3 loop is CASSENDSQNLRGYTF. DNA for the CDR3: TGTGCCAGCAGTGAAAATGACAGTCAAAACCTCCGTGGCTACACCTTC.

This clone was seen only a few times. The chain uses TRBV5-6 and TRBJ2-5; TRBD1 might be the D (6 bases). Germline V gene sequence: CDR1 SGHDT, CDR2 YYEEEE. Trimming pared 4 bases from V and 4 bases from J, leaving 14 bases between. The CDR3 consists of 14 residues. This chain's CDR3 is CASSAKDSPETQYF. The CDR3 nucleotides read TGTGCCAGCAGCGCAAAGGACAGTCCAGAGACCCAGTACTTC.

In its sample, this clone was seen a few times. The chain is built from TRBV25-1 and TRBJ2-7; TRBD1 matches 10 bases. The J segment lost 5 bases and the V segment lost 3 bases, leaving 4 bases of the junction unmatched. This CDR3 contains 14 residues. Germline CDR1 and CDR2: MGHDK and SYGVNS. CDR3 in DNA: TGTGCCAGCAGTGAGGGACAGGGGTACAACGAGCAGTACTTC. It translates to CASSEGQGYNEQYF.

This rearrangement joins TRBV29-1 to TRBJ2-5; no clear D. CDR1 and CDR2 (germline): SQVTM, ANQGSEA. Between the trimmed V and J ends, which lost 2 bases and 5 bases, there was a span of 6 bases. CDR3 length: 11 residues. The CDR3 nucleotides read TGCAGCGTTGAAAAAGCGGAGACCCAGTACTTC. Its translation is CSVEKAETQYF.

The rearrangement joins TRBV5-1 to TRBJ2-5; perhaps TRBD1 as D (5 bases). Germline V gives CDR1 SGHRS, CDR2 YFSETQ. The V gene lost 0 bases and the J gene lost 3 bases, with 12 bases spanning the gap. The CDR3 loop spans 15 amino acids. The CDR3 DNA reads as TGCGCCAGCAGCTTGGGGGTAGGGGATGAAGAGACCCAGTACTTC. Protein: CASSLGVGDEETQYF.

The rearrangement joins TRBV30 to TRBJ2-3, with D unresolved. The V end was cut by 4 bases, the J end by 5 bases, with 10 bases between. Per the germline V gene, CDR1 is GTSNPN and CDR2 is SVGIG (reference sequence). This CDR3 contains 12 residues. The CDR3 region has the DNA TGTGCCTGGACCCCAGGCGTAGATACGCAGTATTTT. Amino acids: CAWTPGVDTQYF. The full variable domain, completed using reference TRBV30 and TRBJ2-3, is SQTIHQWPATLVQPVGSPLSLECTVEGTSNPNLYWYRQAAGRGLQLLFYSVGIGQISSEVPQNLSASRPQDRQFILSSKKLLLSDSGFYLCAWTPGVDTQYFGPGTRLTVL.

This sequence joins TRBV29-1 and TRBJ2-7; 10 bases agree with TRBD2. V lost 3 bases, J lost 5 bases, and 7 bases stayed unmatched. Germline V CDR1 and CDR2: SQVTM, ANQGSEA. The CDR3 has 14 residues. The DNA of the CDR3 is TGCAGCGTTGAGGGATTAGCGGGAGGTAACGAGCAGTACTTC. Translation gives CSVEGLAGGNEQYF.

The chain is built from TRBV25-1 and TRBJ1-1; D is unclear. This CDR3 has 14 residues. CDR1 MGHDK and CDR2 SYGVNS come from the germline V gene. Trimming cost V 4 bases and J 2 bases, with 11 bases left between them. For the CDR3, the DNA is TGTGCCAGCAGTGTTTGGGAGGACAACACTGAAGCTTTCTTT. Its translation: CASSVWEDNTEAFF. Full variable domain (missing parts from reference TRBV25-1 and TRBJ1-1): EADIYQTPRYLVIGTGKKITLECSQTMGHDKMYWYQQDPGMELHLIHYSYGVNSTEKGDLSSESTVSRIRTEHFPLTLESARPSHTSQYLCASSVWEDNTEAFFGQGTRLTVV.

The chain links TRBV4-2 to TRBJ1-6; tentative D call: TRBD1 (5 bases). The CDR3 has 17 amino acids. Germline loops: CDR1 LGHNA, CDR2 YNFKEQ. Trimming took 0 bases from V and 9 from J, leaving 18 bases between them. The CDR3: CASSQDAQGRGRSPLHF. The CDR3 coding sequence is TGTGCCAGCAGCCAAGATGCCCAGGGTCGAGGACGTTCACCCCTCCACTTT.

The chain is built from TRBV4-1 and TRBJ2-7; 7 positions match TRBD2. Looked up from germline, CDR1 is MGHRA and CDR2 is YSYEKL. V lost 0 bases to trimming and J lost 0 bases; unmatched junction nucleotides: 5. The CDR3 has 16 amino acids. CDR3 nucleotide sequence: TGCGCCAGCAGCCAAGAGGGCGGGAGAGGCTCCTACGAGCAGTACTTC. Protein: CASSQEGGRGSYEQYF.

The V gene is TRBV6-1, the J gene TRBJ2-3, with a tentative D call TRBD2 (5 bases). This CDR3 has 14 residues. Germline V lookup: CDR1 MNHNS, CDR2 SASEGT. V lost 1 base and J 3 bases, leaving 8 bases between the germline ends. The chain's CDR3 is CASSEGSGTDTQYF. The CDR3 DNA follows: TGTGCCAGCAGTGAAGGGTCGGGGACAGATACGCAGTATTTT.

In its sample, this clone was seen a few times. The chain is built from TRBV5-6 and TRBJ1-1; TRBD1 matches 11 bases. The CDR3 has 15 residues. The germline gives CDR1 SGHDT, CDR2 YYEEEE. V was pared by 4 bases and J by 4 bases, with 6 bases of the junction left unmatched. CDR3: CASSPRDRGITEAFF. CDR3 coding DNA: TGTGCCAGCAGCCCCCGGGACAGGGGGATCACTGAAGCTTTCTTT.

This clone was seen only a few times. J is TRBJ1-1 and V is TRBV28; the D gene is possibly TRBD1 (6 bases). CDR1 is MDHEN and CDR2 is SYDVKM in the germline V gene. With 10 bases removed from V and 7 bases from J, the gap between germline ends came to 10 bases. CDR3 size: 10 residues. CDR3 nucleotide sequence: TGTGCCACATGGGACATTGAAGCTTTCTTT. It specifies CATWDIEAFF.

The rearrangement links TRBV5-6 to TRBJ2-1; TRBD1 matches at 8 bases. J lost 9 bases, V lost 0 bases, and 5 bases had no gene match. The CDR3 is 14 amino acids. CDR1 and CDR2 from the germline V gene are SGHDT and YYEEEE. CDR3 in DNA: TGTGCCAGCAGCTTGGTACAGGGGGTAGGTGAGCAGTTCTTC. This codes for CASSLVQGVGEQFF.

The rearrangement links TRBV10-3 to TRBJ2-3; D is unclear. The CDR3 extends over 13 amino acids. V lost 8 bases and J 1 base, leaving 10 bases between the germline ends. Germline V gene lookup returns CDR1 ENHRY and CDR2 SYGVKD. Written as DNA, the CDR3 is TGTGCCATCGGCGGTTCCGGCACAGATACGCAGTATTTT. Translating gives CAIGGSGTDTQYF.

The sample holds a few counts of this clone. The chain is built from TRBV27 and TRBJ1-5, with TRBD1 matching over 7 bases. V was clipped by 6 bases and J by 6 bases; unmatched bases: 11. This CDR3 contains 15 residues. CDR1 and CDR2 from the germline V gene are MNHEY and SMNVEV (reference sequence). The CDR3 nucleotides are TGTGCCAGCAGCAAGACAGGGTGGGTAGGTCAGCCCCAGCATTTT. Encoded protein: CASSKTGWVGQPQHF.

The CDR3 is CASSLGAGKETQYF. The CDR3 DNA sequence: TGCGCCAGCAGCTTGGGAGCAGGGAAAGAGACCCAGTACTTC. The rearrangement uses TRBV5-1 and TRBJ2-5; tentatively, D is TRBD1 (5 bases). CDR3 size: 14 residues. With 0 bases removed from V and 3 bases from J, the gap between germline ends came to 9 bases. CDR1 is SGHRS and CDR2 is YFSETQ in the germline V gene. Full variable domain (missing parts from reference TRBV5-1 and TRBJ2-5): KAGVTQTPRYLIKTRGQQVTLSCSPISGHRSVSWYQQTPGQGLQFLFEYFSETQRNKGNFPGRFSGRQFSNSRSEMNVSTLELGDSALYLCASSLGAGKETQYFGPGTRLLVL.

This clone was seen a handful of times. The V and J genes are TRBV13 and TRBJ1-5; perhaps TRBD1 as D (6 bases). The CDR3 loop spans 15 amino acids. Germline V lookup: CDR1 PRHDT, CDR2 FYEKMQ (reference sequence). V lost 0 bases, J lost 3 bases, and 9 bases lay in between. In DNA, the CDR3 is TGTGCCAGCAGCTTAGGGACAGGAAACAATCAGCCCCAGCATTTT. It yields the protein CASSLGTGNNQPQHF.

The chain carries TRBV29-1 and TRBJ2-3; 11 nucleotides agree with TRBD2. Trimming at V came to 4 bases and at J to 3 bases, leaving 3 bases not matched to a gene. Germline CDR1 reads SQVTM; CDR2 reads ANQGSEA. The CDR3 is 14 amino acids. CDR3 in amino acids: CSVGRLAGTDTQYF. The CDR3 DNA reads TGCAGCGTTGGTAGACTAGCGGGGACAGATACGCAGTATTTT.

The V and J genes are TRBV5-4 and TRBJ2-7; 14 bases line up with TRBD2. V lost 3 bases, J lost 3 bases, and 5 bases stayed unmatched. CDR3 length: 16 amino acids. Germline CDR1 SGHNT, CDR2 YYREEE (reference sequence). Here the CDR3 DNA reads TGTGCCAGCAGCTCACCGGGACTAGCGGGAGACTACGAGCAGTACTTC. This encodes CASSSPGLAGDYEQYF.

This clone has a handful of counts. V is TRBV11-2 and J is TRBJ2-3; D possibly corresponds to TRBD2 (5 bases). The V end lost 0 bases, the J end lost 3 bases, and 10 bases lay between the germline ends. The CDR3 is 15 amino acids. Germline assignment: CDR1 SGHAT and CDR2 FQNNGV. The CDR3 nucleotides are TGTGCCAGCAGCTTAGACGGACTCACGACAGATACGCAGTATTTT. Amino acid sequence: CASSLDGLTTDTQYF. Looking up the rest from reference TRBV11-2 and TRBJ2-3 gives the full variable domain: EAGVAQSPRYKIIEKRQSVAFWCNPISGHATLYWYQQILGQGPKLLIQFQNNGVVDDSQLPKDRFSAERLKGVDSTLKIQPAKLEDSAVYLCASSLDGLTTDTQYFGPGTRLTVL.

The V and J genes are TRBV5-1 and TRBJ2-7; 7 bases are a match to TRBD2. The CDR3 spans 16 residues. CDR1 and CDR2 from the germline V gene are SGHRS and YFSETQ. V lost 7 bases and J lost 2; bases outside the gene matches: 15. CDR3 sequence (DNA): TGCGCCAGCTCCCCGGGGGGAGCGGGGCCAACCTACGAGCAGTACTTC. This sequence encodes CASSPGGAGPTYEQYF.

V gene TRBV25-1 combines with J gene TRBJ2-3, with D unresolved. V was clipped by 2 bases and J by 0 bases, with 12 bases between them. Germline CDR1 and CDR2: MGHDK and SYGVNS. The CDR3 is made up of 16 amino acids. The CDR3 sequence: CASSESWAVSTDTQYF. The CDR3 DNA is TGTGCCAGCAGTGAAAGTTGGGCAGTCAGCACAGATACGCAGTATTTT.

This clone was observed a handful of times. This chain joins TRBV5-4 and TRBJ2-5; 8 positions agree with TRBD1. This CDR3 comprises 14 residues. V trimming: 4 bases; J trimming: 5 bases; junction bases outside the gene matches: 7. CDR1 and CDR2 (germline): SGHNT, YYREEE (reference sequence). CDR3: CASSPRQGSETQYF. In nucleotides, the CDR3 is TGTGCCAGCAGCCCCCGACAGGGGAGCGAGACCCAGTACTTC.

The gene calls are TRBV7-9 and TRBJ2-7, with a possible D match to TRBD2 (5 bases). This CDR3 region has 12 residues. V shed 6 bases and J shed 1 base, with 7 bases lying between them. The germline gives CDR1 SEHNR, CDR2 FQNEAQ (reference sequence). CDR3 protein: CASSWTSYEQYF. The CDR3 bases are TGTGCCAGCAGTTGGACTTCCTACGAGCAGTACTTC.